The rows below give T cell receptor beta chains drawn from one sample of a study of shared clonotypes between healthy human individuals. Profiled with immunoSEQ multiplex PCR; TCRdb holds only in-frame clones, not every one. This table holds around 2.5 million clones, roughly 93% found once. The sample consisted of naive CD4+ T cells from PBMCs. These receptors were collected from a man aged 18-30 years in good health. Some clones in this sample may be carry-over from other donors' samples. CDR3s include the opening cysteine and the closing phenylalanine or tryptophan. A D gene is named only where the DNA matches it firmly. Clone size, where shown, is once, few, many, or a class for clones that have expanded.

.,TRBV10-1,TRBJ1-1,.,TGCGCCAGCAGCGTCAGCTCGGACGTAGCGGTCTGGAACACTGAAGCTTTCTTT,CASSVSSDVAVWNTEAFF
.,TRBV19,TRBJ2-5,.,TGTGCCAGTAGTACTTGGGGGGAGACCCAGTACTTC,CASSTWGETQYF
.,TRBV6-5,TRBJ2-2,once,TGTGCCAGCAGTTACTCCGGGGGTACCGGGGAGCTGTTTTTT,CASSYSGGTGELFF
TRBD1,TRBV5-1,TRBJ2-2,.,TGCGCCAGCAGCTCAAGGGGACAGGGTGGCGCCACCGGGGAGCTGTTTTTT,CASSSRGQGGATGELFF
TRBD1,TRBV7-9,TRBJ2-7,.,TGTGCCAGCATCACCGCCGGGACAGCCACCTACGAGCAGTACTTC,CASITAGTATYEQYF
.,TRBV5-1,TRBJ1-4,once,TGCGCCAGCAGCTTAACTTCAGGGGCGATCAATGAAAAACTGTTTTTT,CASSLTSGAINEKLFF
TRBD1,TRBV18,TRBJ1-2,.,TGTGCCAGCTCACCGGGGACAGGGGATAGAACCTATGGCTACACCTTC,CASSPGTGDRTYGYTF
.,TRBV28,TRBJ1-1,.,TGTGCCAGCAGAGGCGCCGACGACAGAATTAACACTGAAGCTTTCTTT,CASRGADDRINTEAFF
TRBD1,TRBV2,TRBJ1-3,.,TGTGCCAGACGCACAGGGGCTGGAAACACCATATATTTT,CARRTGAGNTIYF
.,TRBV28,TRBJ1-4,.,TGTGCCAGCACTATTCTCCTTGGAGCTAATGAAAAACTGTTTTTT,CASTILLGANEKLFF
.,TRBV15,TRBJ2-7,.,TGTGCCACCAGCAGAAATTACGAGCAGTACTTC,CATSRNYEQYF
.,TRBV27,TRBJ1-5,.,TGTGCCAGCAGTTTCTTGGGGGCAGGGCAGCCCCAGCATTTT,CASSFLGAGQPQHF
TRBD1,TRBV28,TRBJ1-5,.,TGTGCCAGCATAGGGGCAGGGGGATATCAGCCCCAGCATTTT,CASIGAGGYQPQHF
TRBD1,TRBV7-2,TRBJ2-5,.,TGTGCCAGCAGCCCGGGACAGGGGACGGCCCAGTACTTC,CASSPGQGTAQYF
TRBD1,TRBV14,TRBJ1-5,.,TGTGCCAGCAGCAGACAGGGTTGGAATCAGCCCCAGCATTTT,CASSRQGWNQPQHF
TRBD2,TRBV9,TRBJ2-7,.,TGTGCCAGCAGCGGCGATCGGACTAGCGGGAGAGGCCCCTACGAGCAGTACTTC,CASSGDRTSGRGPYEQYF
TRBD1,TRBV27,TRBJ2-7,once,TGTGCCAGCAGTACGACAGGGAGCGAGCAGTACTTC,CASSTTGSEQYF
TRBD2,TRBV30,TRBJ2-3,.,TGTGCCTCCCGAGTCGCGGGAGTGGAAACGCAGTATTTT,CASRVAGVETQYF
TRBD2,TRBV11-3,TRBJ2-2,.,TGTGCCAGCAGCTTTGCGGGAGGGCCCGCCGGGGAGCTGTTTTTT,CASSFAGGPAGELFF
TRBD1,TRBV30,TRBJ1-2,once,TGTGCCTTTTTTCGGGACAGGGGGAACTATGGCTACACCTTC,CAFFRDRGNYGYTF
TRBD2,TRBV5-1,TRBJ2-2,.,TGCGCCAGCAGGTACCTAGCGGGAGGTGCCGGGGAGCTGTTTTTT,CASRYLAGGAGELFF
TRBD1,TRBV11-3,TRBJ2-2,.,TGTGCCAGCAGCTCCTACAGGGGTGCCGGGGAGCTGTTTTTT,CASSSYRGAGELFF
TRBD1,TRBV19,TRBJ2-1,.,TGTGCCAGTAGTACCCGGGCCGGGACAGGGATTGAGCAGTTCTTC,CASSTRAGTGIEQFF
TRBD2,TRBV7-2,TRBJ2-3,.,TGTGCCAGCAGCTTAGTTGGACTAGCGGGAGAGCCGCAGTATTTT,CASSLVGLAGEPQYF
TRBD2,TRBV28,TRBJ2-2,.,TGTGCCAGCAGTTTAATCGGGGCGGGAGGCCCCACCGGGGAGCTGTTTTTT,CASSLIGAGGPTGELFF
TRBD1,TRBV5-5,TRBJ2-1,.,TGTGCCAGCAGTCGGGACAGCAAACCCAATGAGCAGTTCTTC,CASSRDSKPNEQFF
TRBD1,TRBV19,TRBJ2-5,.,TGTGCCAGTAGCTCTCCGGGACAGGGGAAAGAGACCCAGTACTTC,CASSSPGQGKETQYF
.,TRBV6-6,TRBJ2-7,once,TGTGCCAGCAGTTACCCCCCGGGACACGAGACCTACGAGCAGTACTTC,CASSYPPGHETYEQYF
.,TRBV5-1,TRBJ2-3,once,TGCGCCAGCAGCAACGACAGAGTTGGATTGATCGGATATTTT,CASSNDRVGLIGYF
.,TRBV6-1,TRBJ1-1,.,TGTGCCAGCACTCCGGGGGCAACACCGAACACTGAAGCTTTCTTT,CASTPGATPNTEAFF
.,TRBV7-9,TRBJ1-2,once,TGTGCCAGCAGCCCAGCAGGGACGGCAAACTATGGCTACACCTTC,CASSPAGTANYGYTF
.,TRBV6-5,TRBJ1-5,.,TGTGCCAGCAGACCGCCGGGAAACAATCAGCCCCAGCATTTT,CASRPPGNNQPQHF
.,TRBV6-5,TRBJ1-5,.,TGTGCCAGCAGTAGGACAGTATATAGCAATCAGCCCCAGCATTTT,CASSRTVYSNQPQHF
.,TRBV9,TRBJ1-2,once,TGTGCCAGCAGCGTCGGATTTAACTATGGCTACACCTTC,CASSVGFNYGYTF
.,TRBV4-2,TRBJ1-4,few,TGTGCCAGCAGCCAAGTGAGGGGCGAAAAACTGTTTTTT,CASSQVRGEKLFF
TRBD1,TRBV5-1,TRBJ1-5,.,TGCGCCAGCAGCTTGACAGGGGGAGCAGATCAGCCCCAGCATTTT,CASSLTGGADQPQHF
.,TRBV30,TRBJ1-2,.,TGTGCCTGGAGTGTACTCGCTGGCTACACCTTC,CAWSVLAGYTF
.,TRBV30,TRBJ1-1,.,TGTGCCTGGAGTGTGGGGTGGACTGAAGCTTTCTTT,CAWSVGWTEAFF
.,TRBV5-4,TRBJ1-5,.,TGTGCCAGCAGCCAGGGACAAGGCAATCAGCCCCAGCATTTT,CASSQGQGNQPQHF
.,TRBV9,TRBJ1-2,.,TGTGCCAGCAGCGTAGCGGCTTTAGGAAACTATGGCTACACCTTC,CASSVAALGNYGYTF
.,TRBV5-1,TRBJ2-1,.,TGCGCCAGCAGCCCTTGGTCAGGATCCAATGAGCAGTTCTTC,CASSPWSGSNEQFF
TRBD1,TRBV4-1,TRBJ2-1,.,TGCGCCAGCAGCCTAAGACAGGGGGATGAGCAGTTCTTC,CASSLRQGDEQFF
.,TRBV19,TRBJ2-3,.,TGTGCCAGTAGTATGTTTCAGGTAGTGCCAGATACGCAGTATTTT,CASSMFQVVPDTQYF